The 9 T cell receptor beta chains below were found in one sample sequenced in a study of blood T cells in healthy people across ages. With a J-beta primer mix and a sample-barcoded 5' primer, a second PCR ran about 7 to 11 cycles. TCRdb re-called the 5' RACE reads with MiXCR, one entry per CDR3 protein. The repertoire consists of 1.5 million to 2 million distinct CDR3 sequences, with 28% occurring once and the leading ten covering roughly 8%. Material for sequencing was blood. These receptors originate from a woman aged 30 to 39 in good health.

The genes are TRBV7-9 and TRBJ1-2, with 7 bases matching TRBD1. CDR1 and CDR2 (germline): SEHNR, FQNEAQ (reference sequence). The V gene end was trimmed by 5 bases and the J gene end by 0 bases; junction bases not matched to a gene: 3. The CDR3 totals 14 residues. CDR3 nucleotide sequence: TGTGCCAGCAGCCAGGGGGAAGCTAACTATGGCTACACCTTC. Translated, it gives CASSQGEANYGYTF.

This clonotype came up many times. The CDR3 protein is CASSPMPLYEQYF. CDR3 nucleotides: TGTGCCAGCAGTCCTATGCCCCTCTACGAGCAGTACTTC. J is TRBJ2-7 and V is TRBV27, with D hard to call. Germline V gene data show CDR1 as MNHEY and CDR2 as SMNVEV (reference sequence). This CDR3 region has 13 residues. Between the trimmed V and J ends, which lost 5 bases and 3 bases, there was a span of 11 bases.

In this sample, this clonotype turned up a few times. This chain uses TRBV3-1 with TRBJ1-2, with 7 bases matching TRBD1. The CDR3 has 14 residues. Looked up from germline, CDR1 is LGHDT and CDR2 is YNNKEL (reference sequence). The ends lost 4 bases at V and 8 bases at J; junction bases unmatched: 10. CDR3 protein: CASSPRDSLKGYTF. The DNA for the CDR3 is TGTGCCAGCAGCCCCCGGGACAGCCTTAAGGGCTACACCTTC.

This chain connects TRBV7-3 to TRBJ2-1, with 8 positions matching TRBD2. Germline assignment: CDR1 SGHTA and CDR2 FQGTGA. This CDR3 comprises 15 residues. V lost 5 bases and J lost 3; bases outside the gene matches: 6. The chain's CDR3 is CASSRMSGGYNEQFF. The CDR3 DNA reads TGTGCCAGCAGCCGGATGAGCGGGGGCTACAATGAGCAGTTCTTC.

The gene calls are TRBV21-1 and TRBJ2-1; the table's TRBD1 call for D was not verified on the DNA. TRBV21-1 corresponds to a pseudogene. This CDR3 is built from 15 residues. The CDR3 spells CASSKSTGEVDEQFF. The CDR3 DNA reads TGTGCCAGCAGCAAAAGTACGGGAGAGGTCGATGAGCAGTTCTTC.

A remark on this clonotype: The germline gene is not matched at one end of the junction; a read error may be the cause. The chain joins TRBV7-9 to TRBJ2-7; TRBD1 agrees at 10 bases. CDR1 is SEHNR and CDR2 is FQNEAQ in the germline V gene (reference sequence). This CDR3 is built from 14 residues. CDR3 sequence (DNA): TGTGCCAGCAACAAGGACAGGGGGACCTACGGGCAGTACTTC. It specifies CASNKDRGTYGQYF.

The rearrangement links TRBV6-1 to TRBJ2-7; TRBD2 might be the D (6 bases). V was cut by 3 bases and J by 6 bases, with 21 bases left in between. Germline V gene lookup returns CDR1 MNHNS and CDR2 SASEGT. This CDR3 has 16 amino acids. The CDR3 region is CASSDPGGAHPREQYF. The CDR3 nucleotides are TGTGCCAGCAGTGATCCTGGCGGGGCACATCCCCGCGAGCAGTACTTC.

This clonotype was picked up a small number of times. This chain connects TRBV20-1 to TRBJ1-5, with TRBD1 matching over 11 bases. CDR1 is DFQATT and CDR2 is SNEGSKA in the germline V gene (reference sequence). This CDR3 is 14 amino acids long. J was trimmed by 3 bases and V by 7 bases; bases with no gene match: 5. CDR3 sequence: CSVGQGADNQPQHF. As DNA, the CDR3 is TGCAGTGTTGGACAGGGGGCCGACAATCAGCCCCAGCATTTT.

Regarding this clonotype: The junction shows a germline mismatch at one end, possibly a read error. This chain connects TRBV7-3 to TRBJ2-5; D is uncertain. This CDR3 region has 16 residues. Germline values: CDR1 SGHTA, CDR2 FQGTGA. CDR3 sequence (DNA): TGTGCCTGCAGTTCCGCGCCGGTACGGTACCAAGAGACCCAGTACTTC. Protein: CACSSAPVRYQETQYF.